These T cell receptor beta chains were read from a single sample in a study of blood T cell repertoires in COVID-19. Clones were sequenced by immunoSEQ multiplex PCR, and TCRdb holds only the in-frame ones, with some missing. The data contain 100,000 to 150,000 clones, over 75% of them singletons. The sequenced sample consisted of peripheral blood. The receptors here all came from an elderly woman with acute or convalescent COVID-19. CDR3s include the opening cysteine and the closing phenylalanine or tryptophan. D genes are given only for firm matches. Some rows mark clone size as missing; the rest say once, few, many or name a class of expanded clone.

V gene	D gene	clone size	J gene	CDR3 protein	CDR3 DNA
TRBV5-1	NA	once	TRBJ1-4	CASSLVSGVGEKLFF	TGCGCCAGCAGCTTGGTTTCGGGGGTTGGCGAAAAACTGTTTTTT
TRBV19	NA	NA	TRBJ1-1	CASSMIPAGNPLNTEAFF	TGTGCCAGTAGTATGATCCCGGCAGGAAACCCCTTGAACACTGAAGCTTTCTTT
TRBV4-2	NA	NA	TRBJ2-2	CASSQERGGGRTGELFF	TGTGCCAGCAGCCAAGAGAGGGGAGGGGGGCGCACCGGGGAGCTGTTTTTT
TRBV7-9	TRBD1	NA	TRBJ1-2	CASSYRQGVKGYTF	TGTGCCAGCAGCTACCGACAGGGTGTAAAAGGCTACACCTTC
TRBV7-2	TRBD1	NA	TRBJ2-6	CASSQRGQEANVLTF	TGTGCCAGCAGCCAGAGAGGACAGGAGGCCAACGTCCTGACTTTC
TRBV3-1/TRBV3-2	NA	NA	TRBJ2-2	CASTTTERTGELFF	TGTGCCAGCACCACTACCGAGCGGACCGGGGAGCTGTTTTTT
TRBV5-1	NA	NA	TRBJ2-3	CASSLGVSSTDTQYF	TGCGCCAGCAGCTTGGGTGTGTCTAGCACAGATACGCAGTATTTT
TRBV10-2	NA	NA	TRBJ1-1	CASTRDNMNTEAFF	TGCGCCAGCACAAGGGACAATATGAACACTGAAGCTTTCTTT
TRBV5-4	TRBD1	NA	TRBJ1-1	CASNRDAGGSTEAFF	TGTGCCAGCAACCGAGACGCAGGGGGCTCCACTGAAGCTTTCTTT
TRBV5-4	TRBD1	NA	TRBJ1-1	CASSLPQGAEAFF	TGTGCCAGCAGCTTGCCTCAGGGGGCGGAAGCTTTCTTT
TRBV7-9	NA	NA	TRBJ1-4	CASSLRGGPTNEKLFF	TGTGCCAGCAGCTTAAGGGGGGGACCAACTAATGAAAAACTGTTTTTT
TRBV29-1	NA	NA	TRBJ1-2	CSVAGTIASYGYTF	TGCAGCGTTGCTGGGACAATCGCATCCTATGGCTACACCTTC
TRBV5-1	NA	NA	TRBJ1-2	CASSLEDSSGYTF	TGCGCCAGCAGCTTAGAGGATAGTTCAGGCTACACCTTC
TRBV28	NA	NA	TRBJ1-1	CASSSGQSAEAFF	TGTGCCAGCAGTTCTGGACAGTCGGCGGAAGCTTTCTTT
TRBV18	NA	NA	TRBJ1-1	CASSPRDTEAFF	TGTGCCAGCTCACCTCGGGACACTGAAGCTTTCTTT
TRBV6-5	TRBD2	once	TRBJ2-1	CASSYIFSGGIEQFF	TGTGCCAGCAGTTACATCTTTAGCGGGGGGATTGAGCAGTTCTTC
TRBV11-3	NA	once	TRBJ2-2	CASSPPAGELFF	TGTGCCAGCAGCCCACCAGCCGGGGAGCTGTTTTTT
TRBV18	TRBD1	NA	TRBJ2-3	CASKGQGNTDTQYF	TGTGCCAGCAAAGGACAGGGTAACACAGATACGCAGTATTTT
TRBV6-5	NA	few	TRBJ1-1	CASSLQGTEAFF	TGTGCCAGCAGTCTGCAGGGGACTGAAGCTTTCTTT
TRBV27	NA	NA	TRBJ2-2	CASGHTGELFF	TGTGCCAGCGGCCACACCGGGGAGCTGTTTTTT
TRBV7-3	NA	few	TRBJ1-1	CASSPGGVNTEAFF	TGTGCCAGCAGCCCCGGAGGGGTGAACACTGAAGCTTTCTTT
TRBV21-1	NA	once	TRBJ1-5	CAQGNSSQPQHF	TGTGCGCAGGGAAACTCGTCCCAGCCCCAGCATTTT
TRBV11-2	NA	NA	TRBJ1-5	CASSSGTRAYQPQHF	TGTGCCAGCAGCTCCGGGACAAGGGCCTATCAGCCCCAGCATTTT
TRBV18	TRBD1	NA	TRBJ1-2	CASSPAEGAGYTF	TGTGCCAGCTCACCAGCTGAGGGGGCCGGCTACACCTTC
TRBV7-2	NA	NA	TRBJ1-4	CASSLDFTGKLFF	TGTGCCAGCAGCTTAGATTTTACGGGTAAACTGTTTTTT
TRBV5-4	NA	NA	TRBJ1-1	CASSFGEGNTEAFF	TGTGCCAGCAGCTTTGGGGAGGGGAACACTGAAGCTTTCTTT
TRBV19	NA	NA	TRBJ1-4	CASSEANEKLFF	TGTGCCAGTAGTGAAGCGAATGAAAAACTGTTTTTT
TRBV28	NA	NA	TRBJ1-4	CASSFGVGGEKLFF	TGTGCCAGCAGTTTTGGTGTCGGGGGAGAAAAACTGTTTTTT
TRBV7-8	NA	NA	TRBJ1-1	CASSVDTFMNTEAFF	TGTGCCAGCAGCGTGGACACATTCATGAACACTGAAGCTTTCTTT
TRBV11-2	NA	NA	TRBJ1-1	CASSPQGIGTEAFF	TGTGCCAGCAGTCCACAGGGAATTGGGACTGAAGCTTTCTTT
TRBV7-2	NA	NA	TRBJ1-5	CASSLMASRVPQPQHF	TGTGCCAGCAGCTTAATGGCCTCCAGGGTCCCTCAGCCCCAGCATTTT
TRBV18	NA	NA	TRBJ1-5	CASSNQKNQPQHF	TGTGCCAGCTCAAACCAGAAGAATCAGCCCCAGCATTTT
TRBV4-2	TRBD1	NA	TRBJ2-1	CASSQDRGTDYNEQFF	TGTGCCAGCAGCCAAGATAGGGGGACAGACTACAATGAGCAGTTCTTC
TRBV2	NA	NA	TRBJ2-3	CASSAQRRTQYF	TGTGCCAGCAGTGCGCAGCGGCGTACGCAGTATTTT
TRBV29-1	TRBD1	once	TRBJ1-1	CSVWDRGNTEAFF	TGCAGCGTTTGGGACAGGGGGAACACTGAAGCTTTCTTT
TRBV7-9	NA	few	TRBJ1-1	CASSRTFLEAFF	TGTGCCAGCAGCCGGACATTTCTGGAAGCTTTCTTT
TRBV19	NA	NA	TRBJ1-4	CASSPEGTNEKLFF	TGTGCCAGTAGCCCGGAGGGAACTAATGAAAAACTGTTTTTT
TRBV3-1/TRBV3-2	NA	once	TRBJ1-2	CASSHRGAGGYTF	TGTGCCAGCAGCCATCGGGGGGCGGGTGGCTACACCTTC
TRBV10-3	NA	NA	TRBJ1-1	CAISDRPRGTEAFF	TGTGCCATCAGTGATCGGCCCCGAGGCACTGAAGCTTTCTTT
TRBV10-3	TRBD1	NA	TRBJ2-2	CATLTGLDTGELFF	TGTGCCACTCTGACAGGGCTCGACACCGGGGAGCTGTTTTTT
TRBV6-5	NA	NA	TRBJ1-1	CASTADTQMNTEAFF	TGTGCCAGCACCGCCGACACCCAAATGAACACTGAAGCTTTCTTT
TRBV7-2	NA	NA	TRBJ1-1	CASSFSLNTEAFF	TGTGCCAGCAGCTTTAGTCTGAACACTGAAGCTTTCTTT
TRBV18	TRBD1	NA	TRBJ2-2	CASSRNNPGQGNTGELFF	TGTGCCAGCTCACGGAACAATCCGGGACAGGGGAACACCGGGGAGCTGTTTTTT
TRBV15	NA	NA	TRBJ2-5	CATSRVDNHQETQYF	TGTGCCACCAGCAGAGTGGACAACCACCAAGAGACCCAGTACTTC